These T cell receptor beta chains were read from a single sample in a study of blood T cell repertoires in COVID-19. Data came from immunoSEQ multiplex PCR; TCRdb stores just in-frame clones and leaves some out. The sample has more than 65,000 clones, 65% to 85% seen once. The sample comprised peripheral blood. The receptors were gathered from a man aged 60 to 69 with active or convalescent COVID-19. Both conserved end residues are part of each CDR3. Fields, in order: clone size, J gene, V gene, D gene, CDR3 protein, CDR3 DNA. A D gene is named only where the DNA matches it firmly. The size field is filled for only some rows; it gives once, few, many or a size class.

clone_size: NA; j_call: TRBJ2-7; v_call: TRBV19; d_call: TRBD1; cdr3_aa: CASSERQGEQYF; cdr3_nt: TGTGCCAGTAGTGAGAGACAGGGCGAGCAGTACTTC
clone_size: NA; j_call: TRBJ1-5; v_call: TRBV19; d_call: TRBD1; cdr3_aa: CASGGRTGYSQPQHF; cdr3_nt: TGTGCCAGCGGGGGCCGGACAGGGTATTCTCAGCCCCAGCATTTT
clone_size: NA; j_call: TRBJ1-4; v_call: TRBV7-8; d_call: TRBD1; cdr3_aa: CASSPPGQSEKLFF; cdr3_nt: TGTGCCAGCAGCCCCCCGGGACAGAGTGAAAAACTGTTTTTT
clone_size: NA; j_call: TRBJ2-2; v_call: TRBV7-8; d_call: NA; cdr3_aa: CASSSNPGATGELFF; cdr3_nt: TGTGCCAGCAGCTCAAATCCCGGAGCCACCGGGGAGCTGTTTTTT
clone_size: once; j_call: TRBJ2-5; v_call: TRBV7-2; d_call: TRBD2; cdr3_aa: CASSPGGGWETQYF; cdr3_nt: TGTGCCAGCAGCCCCGGGGGGGGGTGGGAGACCCAGTACTTC
clone_size: NA; j_call: TRBJ1-1; v_call: TRBV6-1; d_call: NA; cdr3_aa: CASSETVQNTEAFF; cdr3_nt: TGTGCCAGCAGTGAAACAGTCCAGAACACTGAAGCTTTCTTT
clone_size: NA; j_call: TRBJ1-6; v_call: TRBV7-6; d_call: NA; cdr3_aa: CASSQERNSPLHF; cdr3_nt: TGTGCCAGCAGCCAAGAGCGGAATTCACCCCTCCACTTT
clone_size: few; j_call: TRBJ2-7; v_call: TRBV3-1/TRBV3-2; d_call: NA; cdr3_aa: CASSQDSYGYEQYF; cdr3_nt: TGTGCCAGCAGCCAAGATTCTTACGGCTACGAGCAGTACTTC
clone_size: NA; j_call: TRBJ2-7; v_call: TRBV5-1; d_call: NA; cdr3_aa: CASSLARQTHEQYF; cdr3_nt: TGCGCCAGCAGCTTGGCCAGGCAGACCCACGAGCAGTACTTC
clone_size: NA; j_call: TRBJ1-5; v_call: TRBV27; d_call: TRBD1; cdr3_aa: CASSFQTGTGGEWPQHF; cdr3_nt: TGTGCCAGCAGTTTTCAGACCGGGACAGGGGGCGAGTGGCCCCAGCATTTT
clone_size: NA; j_call: TRBJ1-2; v_call: TRBV2; d_call: NA; cdr3_aa: CASSSQRDTGGYTF; cdr3_nt: TGTGCCAGCAGTTCCCAGAGGGATACGGGTGGCTACACCTTC
clone_size: medium-sized; j_call: TRBJ2-5; v_call: TRBV12-3/TRBV12-4; d_call: NA; cdr3_aa: CASRSTAVYF; cdr3_nt: TGTGCCAGCAGATCGACAGCAGTGTACTTC
clone_size: NA; j_call: TRBJ2-3; v_call: TRBV2; d_call: TRBD2; cdr3_aa: CASRGTSGVWPPTDTQYF; cdr3_nt: TGTGCCAGCAGAGGGACTAGCGGGGTTTGGCCCCCCACAGATACGCAGTATTTT
clone_size: NA; j_call: TRBJ2-5; v_call: TRBV3-1/TRBV3-2; d_call: TRBD1; cdr3_aa: CASSQDPGQGSTQYF; cdr3_nt: TGTGCCAGCAGCCAAGACCCAGGACAGGGGTCGACCCAGTACTTC
clone_size: NA; j_call: TRBJ2-1; v_call: TRBV10-3; d_call: TRBD2; cdr3_aa: CAISEKGLAGSYNEQFF; cdr3_nt: TGTGCCATCAGTGAGAAGGGACTAGCGGGGTCCTACAATGAGCAGTTCTTC
clone_size: NA; j_call: TRBJ1-1; v_call: TRBV29-1; d_call: NA; cdr3_aa: CSVVSGNTEAFF; cdr3_nt: TGCAGCGTTGTCTCAGGGAACACTGAAGCTTTCTTT
clone_size: once; j_call: TRBJ2-5; v_call: TRBV12-3/TRBV12-4; d_call: NA; cdr3_aa: CASRGAQETQYF; cdr3_nt: TGTGCCAGCAGGGGGGCACAAGAGACCCAGTACTTC
clone_size: NA; j_call: TRBJ2-1; v_call: TRBV5-1; d_call: TRBD2; cdr3_aa: CASSRTSGGNEQFF; cdr3_nt: TGCGCCAGCAGCAGGACTAGCGGGGGCAATGAGCAGTTCTTC
clone_size: NA; j_call: TRBJ1-4; v_call: TRBV2; d_call: NA; cdr3_aa: CASKQIGEKLFF; cdr3_nt: TGTGCCAGCAAACAGATCGGTGAAAAACTGTTTTTT
clone_size: once; j_call: TRBJ1-4; v_call: TRBV9; d_call: NA; cdr3_aa: CASSVAEVSTNEKLFF; cdr3_nt: TGTGCCAGCAGCGTAGCCGAGGTTTCAACTAATGAAAAACTGTTTTTT
clone_size: NA; j_call: TRBJ2-4; v_call: TRBV21-1; d_call: NA; cdr3_aa: CASQGNSKNIQYF; cdr3_nt: TGTGCCAGTCAGGGGAATTCCAAAAACATTCAGTACTTC
clone_size: NA; j_call: TRBJ2-7; v_call: TRBV11-3; d_call: TRBD2; cdr3_aa: CASSRGVSYEQYF; cdr3_nt: TGTGCCAGCAGCCGGGGGGTCTCCTACGAGCAGTACTTC
clone_size: NA; j_call: TRBJ1-3; v_call: TRBV7-2; d_call: TRBD1; cdr3_aa: CASSLPGQGRNTIYF; cdr3_nt: TGTGCCAGCAGCTTACCGGGACAGGGCCGAAACACCATATATTTT
clone_size: NA; j_call: TRBJ1-2; v_call: TRBV29-1; d_call: NA; cdr3_aa: CSVERSSQGGNVYGYTF; cdr3_nt: TGCAGCGTTGAAAGGAGCTCCCAGGGTGGGAATGTCTATGGCTACACCTTC
clone_size: NA; j_call: TRBJ1-6; v_call: TRBV7-9; d_call: TRBD1; cdr3_aa: CASSAGGQHNSPLHF; cdr3_nt: TGTGCCAGCAGCGCCGGGGGACAGCATAATTCACCCCTCCACTTT
clone_size: NA; j_call: TRBJ2-1; v_call: TRBV19; d_call: NA; cdr3_aa: CASTTKGGMGYNEQFF; cdr3_nt: TGTGCCAGTACCACAAAGGGGGGGATGGGCTACAATGAGCAGTTCTTC
clone_size: many; j_call: TRBJ2-7; v_call: TRBV19; d_call: TRBD1; cdr3_aa: CASSPPGQGSHEQYF; cdr3_nt: TGTGCCAGTAGTCCCCCGGGACAGGGCAGCCACGAGCAGTACTTC
clone_size: NA; j_call: TRBJ2-3; v_call: TRBV2; d_call: TRBD2; cdr3_aa: CASNQRGGVADTQYF; cdr3_nt: TGTGCCAGCAACCAGCGGGGGGGCGTGGCAGATACGCAGTATTTT
clone_size: NA; j_call: TRBJ1-1; v_call: TRBV7-8; d_call: NA; cdr3_aa: CASSLQVLRGTEAFF; cdr3_nt: TGTGCCAGCAGCTTACAGGTACTGAGGGGGACTGAAGCTTTCTTT
clone_size: few; j_call: TRBJ1-2; v_call: TRBV11-2; d_call: NA; cdr3_aa: CASSLGVRGFYGYTF; cdr3_nt: TGTGCCAGCAGCTTAGGTGTCAGGGGCTTCTATGGCTACACCTTC
clone_size: NA; j_call: TRBJ1-1; v_call: TRBV11-1; d_call: NA; cdr3_aa: CASSFVNTEAFF; cdr3_nt: TGTGCCAGCAGCTTCGTGAACACTGAAGCTTTCTTT
clone_size: NA; j_call: TRBJ2-3; v_call: TRBV19; d_call: NA; cdr3_aa: CASSQNDRNWGDTQYF; cdr3_nt: TGTGCCAGTAGCCAAAATGACAGGAATTGGGGGGATACGCAGTATTTT
clone_size: NA; j_call: TRBJ1-2; v_call: TRBV11-2; d_call: TRBD1; cdr3_aa: CASSLDSRGYGYTF; cdr3_nt: TGTGCCAGCAGCTTAGATAGCAGGGGGTATGGCTACACCTTC
clone_size: NA; j_call: TRBJ1-1; v_call: TRBV6-6; d_call: NA; cdr3_aa: CASRERGFRGAEAFF; cdr3_nt: TGTGCCAGCAGAGAACGGGGGTTCAGAGGAGCTGAAGCTTTCTTT
clone_size: few; j_call: TRBJ1-2; v_call: TRBV6-1; d_call: NA; cdr3_aa: CASSVLGDNFNYGYTF; cdr3_nt: TGTGCCAGCAGTGTCCTGGGGGACAACTTTAACTATGGCTACACCTTC
clone_size: NA; j_call: TRBJ2-2; v_call: TRBV6-6; d_call: NA; cdr3_aa: CASILSWGGRNGELFF; cdr3_nt: TGTGCCAGCATCCTCTCCTGGGGGGGGCGCAACGGGGAGCTGTTTTTT
clone_size: NA; j_call: TRBJ1-2; v_call: TRBV5-8; d_call: NA; cdr3_aa: CASSLGAQGRGYTF; cdr3_nt: TGTGCCAGCAGCTTGGGGGCTCAGGGTCGGGGCTACACCTTC
clone_size: once; j_call: TRBJ2-1; v_call: TRBV5-8; d_call: TRBD2; cdr3_aa: CASSFPGLGPYNEQFF; cdr3_nt: TGTGCCAGCAGCTTCCCGGGACTAGGGCCCTACAATGAGCAGTTCTTC
clone_size: NA; j_call: TRBJ1-1; v_call: TRBV7-2; d_call: TRBD1; cdr3_aa: CASSPGGTEAFF; cdr3_nt: TGTGCCAGCAGCCCAGGGGGCACTGAAGCTTTCTTT
clone_size: NA; j_call: TRBJ2-5; v_call: TRBV4-2; d_call: TRBD2; cdr3_aa: CASSQGGLAGQETQYF; cdr3_nt: TGTGCCAGCAGCCAAGGGGGACTAGCGGGACAAGAGACCCAGTACTTC
clone_size: NA; j_call: TRBJ1-6; v_call: TRBV6-5; d_call: TRBD1; cdr3_aa: CASSSGTGKSPLHF; cdr3_nt: TGTGCCAGCAGTTCCGGGACAGGGAAATCACCCCTCCACTTT
clone_size: NA; j_call: TRBJ2-5; v_call: TRBV24-1; d_call: NA; cdr3_aa: CATSDPRGVAGSRETQYF; cdr3_nt: TGTGCCACCAGTGATCCCAGGGGGGTAGCGGGGTCAAGGGAGACCCAGTACTTC
clone_size: NA; j_call: TRBJ2-5; v_call: TRBV5-1; d_call: TRBD1; cdr3_aa: CASSFGQGGQETQYF; cdr3_nt: TGCGCCAGCAGCTTCGGACAGGGAGGCCAAGAGACCCAGTACTTC
clone_size: NA; j_call: TRBJ1-4; v_call: TRBV2; d_call: TRBD1; cdr3_aa: CASSVGQAHEKLFF; cdr3_nt: TGTGCCAGCAGTGTAGGACAGGCCCATGAAAAACTGTTTTTT
clone_size: NA; j_call: TRBJ1-2; v_call: TRBV5-1; d_call: NA; cdr3_aa: CASSLAGGGMGGYTF; cdr3_nt: TGCGCCAGCAGCTTGGCCGGTGGAGGGATGGGGGGCTACACCTTC
clone_size: NA; j_call: TRBJ2-6; v_call: TRBV19; d_call: TRBD1; cdr3_aa: CASSIGQGAAGANVLTF; cdr3_nt: TGTGCCAGTAGTATAGGACAGGGGGCCGCTGGGGCCAACGTCCTGACTTTC
clone_size: once; j_call: TRBJ1-5; v_call: TRBV7-7; d_call: NA; cdr3_aa: CASSLEGPNSNQPQHF; cdr3_nt: TGTGCTAGCAGCTTAGAGGGGCCCAATAGCAATCAGCCCCAGCATTTT
clone_size: NA; j_call: TRBJ1-1; v_call: TRBV18; d_call: TRBD1; cdr3_aa: CASSRDRGGFF; cdr3_nt: TGTGCCAGCTCACGGGACAGGGGTGGTTTCTTT
clone_size: NA; j_call: TRBJ1-1; v_call: TRBV5-1; d_call: TRBD1; cdr3_aa: CASSLRDRIMNTEAFF; cdr3_nt: TGCGCCAGCAGCCTCCGGGACAGGATAATGAACACTGAAGCTTTCTTT
clone_size: NA; j_call: TRBJ1-1; v_call: TRBV7-9; d_call: NA; cdr3_aa: CASSLLGRANTEAFF; cdr3_nt: TGTGCCAGCAGCTTATTGGGCAGGGCCAACACTGAAGCTTTCTTT
clone_size: NA; j_call: TRBJ2-7; v_call: TRBV21-1; d_call: NA; cdr3_aa: CASSKESGANAYEQYF; cdr3_nt: TGTGCCAGCAGCAAAGAGTCAGGGGCGAACGCCTACGAGCAGTACTTC
clone_size: NA; j_call: TRBJ2-4; v_call: TRBV2; d_call: TRBD1; cdr3_aa: CASNLRDRSYVAKNIQYF; cdr3_nt: TGTGCCAGCAACCTACGGGACAGATCTTATGTAGCCAAAAACATTCAGTACTTC
clone_size: NA; j_call: TRBJ1-6; v_call: TRBV5-4; d_call: NA; cdr3_aa: CASSLEEGRNSPLHF; cdr3_nt: TGTGCCAGCAGCTTGGAGGAGGGGAGAAATTCACCCCTCCACTTT
clone_size: once; j_call: TRBJ2-5; v_call: TRBV30; d_call: NA; cdr3_aa: CAWGQGHMGETQYF; cdr3_nt: TGTGCCTGGGGGCAGGGACATATGGGAGAGACCCAGTACTTC
clone_size: NA; j_call: TRBJ1-5; v_call: TRBV27; d_call: NA; cdr3_aa: CASSLLSKNQPQHF; cdr3_nt: TGTGCCAGCAGTTTATTGTCTAAAAATCAGCCCCAGCATTTT
clone_size: once; j_call: TRBJ1-1; v_call: TRBV19; d_call: NA; cdr3_aa: CASRPPGGVRTEAFF; cdr3_nt: TGTGCCAGTAGACCCCCCGGGGGGGTGAGGACTGAAGCTTTCTTT
clone_size: NA; j_call: TRBJ2-5; v_call: TRBV5-1; d_call: NA; cdr3_aa: CASSSTGTPEETQYF; cdr3_nt: TGCGCCAGCAGCAGTACCGGGACTCCCGAAGAGACCCAGTACTTC
clone_size: NA; j_call: TRBJ2-1; v_call: TRBV7-6; d_call: TRBD1; cdr3_aa: CASSLGLDRGNEQFF; cdr3_nt: TGTGCCAGCAGCTTAGGGTTAGACAGGGGGAATGAGCAGTTCTTC
clone_size: once; j_call: TRBJ2-5; v_call: TRBV11-3; d_call: TRBD2; cdr3_aa: CASSPGAGGPETQYF; cdr3_nt: TGTGCCAGCAGCCCAGGGGCGGGGGGGCCAGAGACCCAGTACTTC
clone_size: NA; j_call: TRBJ2-7; v_call: TRBV29-1; d_call: NA; cdr3_aa: CSVETVTTYEQYF; cdr3_nt: TGCAGCGTTGAGACAGTAACGACCTACGAGCAGTACTTC